The clone carrying this T cell receptor (beta chain) was observed once. This entry belongs to a study of cytomegalovirus exposure and HLA in healthy donors. The ends lost 3 bases at V and 1 base at J; junction bases unmatched: 7. Germline values: CDR1 SGHNT, CDR2 YENEEA. The CDR3 runs 16 residues. This table comes from immunoSEQ multiplex PCR, and its TCRdb copy is limited to in-frame clones, with some not included. The sample holds some 65,000 clones; more than 95% are singletons and the top ten take approximately 2.5%. Sequenced: PBMCs. This sequence joins TRBV11-3 and TRBJ1-1; 8 nucleotides agree with TRBD1. The clonotype was recovered from a man between 18 and 35 years old in good health and CMV-seronegative. CDR3 sequence: CASSFRLGQGNTEAFF. Here the CDR3 DNA reads TGTGCCAGCAGCTTTCGTCTAGGACAGGGGAACACTGAAGCTTTCTTT.